This is a list of T cell receptor beta chains from one sample in a study of regulatory T cells in long-lasting Graves disease. TCRdb analysed the multiplex PCR reads with MiXCR anew, one entry per CDR3 protein. The table has 200,000 to 300,000 distinct CDR3 sequences, 20% to 25% seen once. The sequenced sample was peripheral blood mononuclear cells (PBMCs), obtained at new diagnosis, from a patient treated with antithyroid drugs. These receptors were taken from a female donor with Graves disease. CDR3s include the opening cysteine and the closing phenylalanine or tryptophan. A D gene is named only where the DNA matches it firmly. Not all rows give a size; the values are once, few, many and, for expanded clones, a class.

V gene	J gene	D gene	clone size	CDR3 protein	CDR3 DNA
TRBV6-2/TRBV6-3	TRBJ2-7	.	many	CASSYDRMSYEQYF	TGTGCCAGCAGTTACGACAGGATGTCCTACGAGCAGTACTTC
TRBV19	TRBJ1-2	.	few	CATQGRVADGYTF	TGTGCCACCCAGGGCAGAGTAGCGGATGGCTACACCTTC
TRBV11-2	TRBJ1-1	.	many	CASSSSWGLSDTEAFF	TGTGCCAGCAGCTCATCGTGGGGGCTCTCGGACACTGAAGCTTTCTTT
TRBV27	TRBJ1-2	.	many	CASSLSQGGGYTF	TGTGCCAGCAGCTTGTCACAGGGAGGTGGCTACACCTTC
TRBV19	TRBJ2-7	.	.	CASSIVSGDDEQYF	TGTGCCAGTAGTATAGTTTCAGGGGACGACGAGCAGTACTTC
TRBV20-1	TRBJ2-1	TRBD2	many	CSARVRTRKYNEQFF	TGCAGTGCTAGAGTTCGGACTAGGAAATACAATGAGCAGTTCTTC
TRBV6-1	TRBJ2-7	TRBD2	few	CASSDTTGTSGRDPYEQYF	TGTGCCAGCAGTGACACGACCGGGACTAGCGGGAGGGACCCCTACGAGCAGTACTTC
TRBV28	TRBJ1-1	.	many	CASSGGGIMNTEAFF	TGTGCCAGCAGCGGGGGGGGTATCATGAACACTGAAGCTTTCTTT
TRBV10-3	TRBJ2-7	TRBD1	many	CAISSGTGGTYEQYF	TGTGCCATTTCTTCCGGGACAGGGGGGACGTACGAGCAGTACTTC
TRBV30	TRBJ1-1	.	many	CAFNRNTEAFF	TGTGCCTTCAACCGAAACACTGAAGCTTTCTTT
TRBV12-3/TRBV12-4	TRBJ2-3	.	few	CASSLARDTQYF	TGTGCCAGCAGTTTGGCCAGGGATACGCAGTATTTT
TRBV24-1	TRBJ2-3	.	many	CATSDRVRNALVTDTQYF	TGTGCCACCAGTGATCGGGTACGGAACGCTCTTGTCACAGATACGCAGTATTTT
TRBV6-1	TRBJ2-7	.	.	CASSHPASLLSEQYF	TGTGCCAGCAGTCACCCCGCCTCCCTCCTTAGCGAGCAGTACTTC
TRBV20-1	TRBJ2-5	TRBD2	.	CSAKTSGGTQETQYF	TGCAGTGCTAAGACTAGCGGGGGGACTCAAGAGACCCAGTACTTC
TRBV3-1	TRBJ1-4	.	many	CASVGSNEKLFF	TGTGCCAGCGTGGGCAGTAATGAAAAACTGTTTTTT
TRBV28	TRBJ2-7	.	many	CASSLFSYEQYF	TGTGCCAGCAGTTTATTTTCCTACGAGCAGTACTTC
TRBV7-3	TRBJ1-1	.	many	CASSTLNTEAFF	TGTGCCAGCAGCACCCTGAACACTGAAGCTTTCTTT
TRBV20-1	TRBJ1-2	.	many	CSASLSDYGYTF	TGCAGTGCTAGTCTTAGTGACTATGGCTACACCTTC
TRBV9	TRBJ2-3	.	many	CASSVSLVRSDTQYF	TGTGCCAGCAGCGTATCGTTGGTAAGGTCAGATACGCAGTATTTT
TRBV7-2	TRBJ2-7	.	many	CASSLDWATEQYF	TGTGCCAGCAGCTTAGATTGGGCCACCGAGCAGTACTTC
TRBV10-3	TRBJ2-7	.	many	CAISAEYEQYF	TGTGCCATCAGCGCGGAATACGAGCAGTACTTC
TRBV7-9	TRBJ2-1	.	many	CASSFTGVIEQFF	TGTGCCAGCAGCTTTACGGGGGTAATTGAGCAGTTCTTC
TRBV10-1	TRBJ2-3	TRBD2	many	CASSESTSPATDTQYF	TGCGCCAGCAGTGAGTCGACTAGCCCCGCCACAGATACGCAGTATTTT
TRBV27	TRBJ1-3	.	.	CASSLSSGSGNTIYF	TGTGCCAGCAGTTTATCGTCCGGCTCTGGAAACACCATATATTTT
TRBV5-8	TRBJ1-5	.	.	CASSPRGAGRQPQHF	TGTGCCAGCAGTCCTCGGGGGGCAGGCCGCCAGCCCCAGCATTTT
TRBV10-3	TRBJ2-3	TRBD2	.	CAIGGVGDTLYF	TGTGCCATCGGGGGGGTCGGGGATACGCTGTATTTT